The source of this T cell receptor (beta chain) is a study of blood T cell repertoires in COVID-19. Some clones are missing from TCRdb's copy, which holds only in-frame ones; the method was immunoSEQ multiplex PCR. The sample includes just under 40,000 clones, around 87% of them seen just once. The ends lost 3 bases at V and 7 bases at J; junction bases unmatched: 4. CDR1 is LNHDA, CDR2 SQIVND, per germline (reference sequence). This CDR3 has 14 amino acids. This TCR was recovered from a man between 50 and 59 years old with active or convalescent COVID-19. The sequenced sample was peripheral blood. The chain is built from TRBV19 and TRBJ1-5; 9 bases align to TRBD1. The CDR3 bases are TGTGCCAGTAGTATGGGACAGGGTGTCCAGCCCCAGCATTTT. Translation gives CASSMGQGVQPQHF. The whole variable domain, remainder taken from reference TRBV19 and TRBJ1-5, is DGGITQSPKYLFRKEGQNVTLSCEQNLNHDAMYWYRQDPGQGLRLIYYSQIVNDFQKGDIAEGYSVSREKKESFPLTVTSAQKNPTAFYLCASSMGQGVQPQHFGDGTRLSIL.